This TCR beta chain is from a study of blood T cell repertoires in COVID-19. Study-wide context: T cells, B-cell-depleted T cells, or PBMCs provided the cDNA or gDNA that served as material.

Either two negative PCRs, clearance, or symptom resolution qualified Cohort 3 donors as recovered. The table came from immunoSEQ multiplex PCR; TCRdb's copy has only in-frame clones and leaves some out. The table has 310,000 or so clones, around 88% seen once. Source material: PBMCs or T cells enriched from blood (not recorded which). This clonotype was obtained from a woman in her forties who had recovered from COVID-19.

CDR3 protein: CATSRARRSNQPQHF. CDR3 nucleotides: TGTGCCACCAGCAGAGCAAGGAGGAGCAATCAGCCCCAGCATTTT. This chain uses TRBV15 with TRBJ1-5, with unresolved D. This CDR3 has 15 amino acids. The V end was cut by 1 base, the J end by 1 base, with 8 bases between. Per germline, CDR1 LNHNV and CDR2 YYDKDF (reference sequence).